This T cell receptor beta chain was sequenced in a study of blood T cell repertoires in COVID-19. Germline V lookup: CDR1 LGHDT, CDR2 YNNKEL (reference sequence). The CDR3 length is 15 residues. V lost 8 bases and J lost 5, with 19 bases in between. TCRdb keeps only in-frame clones here, not all; method: immunoSEQ multiplex PCR. The table has tens of thousands of clones, around three quarters seen once. Sequencing was done on a sample of peripheral blood. This chain connects TRBV3-1 (or the pseudogene TRBV3-2) to TRBJ2-1, with a possible D match to TRBD2 (7 bases). The clonotype was recovered from a woman in her sixties or seventies with acute or convalescent COVID-19. CDR3: CASLNRAGGDNEQFF. The CDR3 nucleotides are TGTGCCAGCTTAAACAGGGCTGGGGGGGACAATGAGCAGTTCTTC.